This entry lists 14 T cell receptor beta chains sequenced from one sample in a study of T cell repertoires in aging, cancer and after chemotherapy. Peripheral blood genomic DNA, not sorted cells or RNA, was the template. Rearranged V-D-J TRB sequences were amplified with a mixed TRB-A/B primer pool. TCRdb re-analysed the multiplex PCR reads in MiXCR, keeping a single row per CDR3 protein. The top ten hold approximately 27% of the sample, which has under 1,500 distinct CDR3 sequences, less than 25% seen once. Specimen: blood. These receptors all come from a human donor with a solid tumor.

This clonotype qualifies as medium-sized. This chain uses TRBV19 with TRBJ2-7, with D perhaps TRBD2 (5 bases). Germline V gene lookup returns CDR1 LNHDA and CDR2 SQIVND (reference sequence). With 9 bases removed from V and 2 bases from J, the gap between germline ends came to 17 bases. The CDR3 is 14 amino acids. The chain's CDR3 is CASSSREPPYEQYF. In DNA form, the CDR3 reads TGTGCCAGCTCGAGCCGGGAACCCCCCTACGAGCAGTACTTC.

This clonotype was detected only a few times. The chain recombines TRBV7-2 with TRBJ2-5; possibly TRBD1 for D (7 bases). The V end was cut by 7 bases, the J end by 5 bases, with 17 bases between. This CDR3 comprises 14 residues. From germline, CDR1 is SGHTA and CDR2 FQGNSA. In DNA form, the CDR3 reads TGTGCCAGCACCCCCCAGGGGGGCTCCGAGACCCAGTACTTC. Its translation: CASTPQGGSETQYF.

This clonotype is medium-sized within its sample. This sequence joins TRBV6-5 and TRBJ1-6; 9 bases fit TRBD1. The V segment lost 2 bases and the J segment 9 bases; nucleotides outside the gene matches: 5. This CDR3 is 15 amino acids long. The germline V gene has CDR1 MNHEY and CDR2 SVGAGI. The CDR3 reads CASSYGGQGGSPLHF. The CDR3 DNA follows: TGTGCCAGCAGTTACGGGGGACAGGGAGGTTCACCCCTCCACTTT.

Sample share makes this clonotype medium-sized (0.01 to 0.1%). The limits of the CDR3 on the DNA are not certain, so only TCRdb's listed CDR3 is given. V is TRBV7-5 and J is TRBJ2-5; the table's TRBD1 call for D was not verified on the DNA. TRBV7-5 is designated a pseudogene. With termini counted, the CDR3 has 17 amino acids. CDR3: CISVPEADRGIGETQYF.

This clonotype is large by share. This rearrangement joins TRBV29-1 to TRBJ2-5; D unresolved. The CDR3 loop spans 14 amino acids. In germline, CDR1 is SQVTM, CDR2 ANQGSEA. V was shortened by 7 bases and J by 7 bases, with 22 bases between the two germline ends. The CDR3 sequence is CSATRILEEGTQYF. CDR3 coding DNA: TGCAGCGCCACTCGGATTCTCGAGGAAGGGACCCAGTACTTC.

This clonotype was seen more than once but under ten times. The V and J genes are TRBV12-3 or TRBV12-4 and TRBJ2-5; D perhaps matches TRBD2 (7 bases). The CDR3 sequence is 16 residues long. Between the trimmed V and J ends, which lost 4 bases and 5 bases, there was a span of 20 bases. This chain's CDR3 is CASSYPRGGGKETQYF. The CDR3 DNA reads TGTGCCAGCAGTTACCCCCGAGGGGGGGGGAAGGAGACCCAGTACTTC.

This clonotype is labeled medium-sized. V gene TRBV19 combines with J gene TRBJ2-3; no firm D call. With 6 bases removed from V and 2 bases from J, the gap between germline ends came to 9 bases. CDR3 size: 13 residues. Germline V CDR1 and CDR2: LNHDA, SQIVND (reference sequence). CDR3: CASSPINTDTQYF. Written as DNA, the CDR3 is TGTGCCAGTAGCCCCATAAACACAGATACGCAGTATTTT.

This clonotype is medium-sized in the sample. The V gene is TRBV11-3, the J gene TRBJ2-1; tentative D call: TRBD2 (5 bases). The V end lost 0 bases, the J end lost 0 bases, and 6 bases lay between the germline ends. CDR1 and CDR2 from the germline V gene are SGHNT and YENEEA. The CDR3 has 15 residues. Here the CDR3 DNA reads TGTGCCAGCAGCTTAGATGGGAGCTCCTACAATGAGCAGTTCTTC. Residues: CASSLDGSSYNEQFF.

The CDR3 region has the DNA TGTGCCACCAGCAGAGGGACTAGCGGGACGAACACCGGGGAGCTGTTTTTT. It is translated as CATSRGTSGTNTGELFF. J is TRBJ2-2 and V is TRBV15; 12 positions agree with TRBD2. From germline, CDR1 is LNHNV and CDR2 YYDKDF (reference sequence). The ends lost 1 base at V and 0 bases at J; junction bases unmatched: 0. The CDR3 is made up of 17 amino acids.

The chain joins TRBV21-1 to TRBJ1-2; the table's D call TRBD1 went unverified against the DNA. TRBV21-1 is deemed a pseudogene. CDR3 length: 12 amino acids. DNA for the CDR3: TGTGCCAGCAGCGATCAGGGGGGTGACTACACCTTC. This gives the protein CASSDQGGDYTF.

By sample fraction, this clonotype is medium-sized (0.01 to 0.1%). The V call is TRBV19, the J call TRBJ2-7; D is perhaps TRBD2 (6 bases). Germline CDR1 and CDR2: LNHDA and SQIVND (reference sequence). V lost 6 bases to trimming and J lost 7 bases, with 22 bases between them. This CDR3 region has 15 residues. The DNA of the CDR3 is TGTGCCAGTAGCTCAAATAGCGGAACGCGGTTGGAGCAGTACTTC. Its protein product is CASSSNSGTRLEQYF.

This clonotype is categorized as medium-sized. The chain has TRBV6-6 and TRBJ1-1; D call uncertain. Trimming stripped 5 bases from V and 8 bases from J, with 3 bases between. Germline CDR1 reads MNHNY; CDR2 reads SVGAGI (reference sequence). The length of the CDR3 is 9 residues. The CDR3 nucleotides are TGTGCCAGCAGTGCAGAAGCTTTCTTT. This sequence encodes CASSAEAFF.

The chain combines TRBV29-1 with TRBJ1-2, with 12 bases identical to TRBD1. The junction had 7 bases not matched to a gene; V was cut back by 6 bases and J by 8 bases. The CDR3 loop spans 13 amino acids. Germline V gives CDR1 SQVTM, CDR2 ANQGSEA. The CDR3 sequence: CSVAGQGARGYTF. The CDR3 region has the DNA TGCAGCGTAGCGGGACAGGGGGCGCGGGGCTACACCTTC.

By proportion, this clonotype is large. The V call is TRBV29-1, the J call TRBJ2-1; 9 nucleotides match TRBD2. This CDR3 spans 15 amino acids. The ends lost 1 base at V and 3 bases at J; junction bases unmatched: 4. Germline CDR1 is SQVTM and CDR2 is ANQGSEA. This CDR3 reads CSVEGLSGSYNEQFF. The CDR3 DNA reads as TGCAGCGTTGAAGGTCTTAGCGGGAGCTACAATGAGCAGTTCTTC.